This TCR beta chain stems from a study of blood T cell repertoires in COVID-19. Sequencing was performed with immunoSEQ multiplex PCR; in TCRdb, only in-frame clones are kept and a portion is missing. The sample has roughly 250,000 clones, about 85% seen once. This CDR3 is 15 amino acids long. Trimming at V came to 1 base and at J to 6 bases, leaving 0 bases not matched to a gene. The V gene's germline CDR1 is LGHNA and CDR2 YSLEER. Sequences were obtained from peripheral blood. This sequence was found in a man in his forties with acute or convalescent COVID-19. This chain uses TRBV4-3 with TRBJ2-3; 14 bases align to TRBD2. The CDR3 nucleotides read TGCGCCAGCAGCCAAGGACTAGCGGGGGGGGATACGCAGTATTTT. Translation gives CASSQGLAGGDTQYF.